What follows is one T cell receptor (beta chain) and its context. Its specificity is unknown. Sequencing was performed with immunoSEQ multiplex PCR; in TCRdb, only in-frame clones are kept and a portion is missing. Of approximately 86,000 clones in the sample, around four fifths were seen once. This sample stems from a study of PD-L1 blockade in urothelial cancer. Study information: Blood was tested 3 weeks (second dose) and 6 weeks into treatment. General observations from the study: For durable-benefit patients, tumor-associated blood clones expanded more at 3 weeks.

Indicated time point: pretreatment peripheral blood. Each patient contributed between 1 and 8 total time points of blood mononuclear cells, pretreatment and during treatment. The length of the CDR3 is 16 residues. Germline values: CDR1 WSHSY, CDR2 SAAADI. The J segment lost 2 bases and the V segment lost 4 bases, leaving 7 bases of the junction unmatched. Source: PBMCs, taken around atezolizumab (anti-PD-L1) treatment. The chain carries TRBV10-2 and TRBJ1-1; 10 bases match TRBD1. This clonotype was sampled from a man aged 40-55 years with urothelial cancer. The CDR3 DNA sequence: TGCGCCAGCAGTGGGGGGACAGGGGCTTTAAACACTGAAGCTTTCTTT. It encodes CASSGGTGALNTEAFF.